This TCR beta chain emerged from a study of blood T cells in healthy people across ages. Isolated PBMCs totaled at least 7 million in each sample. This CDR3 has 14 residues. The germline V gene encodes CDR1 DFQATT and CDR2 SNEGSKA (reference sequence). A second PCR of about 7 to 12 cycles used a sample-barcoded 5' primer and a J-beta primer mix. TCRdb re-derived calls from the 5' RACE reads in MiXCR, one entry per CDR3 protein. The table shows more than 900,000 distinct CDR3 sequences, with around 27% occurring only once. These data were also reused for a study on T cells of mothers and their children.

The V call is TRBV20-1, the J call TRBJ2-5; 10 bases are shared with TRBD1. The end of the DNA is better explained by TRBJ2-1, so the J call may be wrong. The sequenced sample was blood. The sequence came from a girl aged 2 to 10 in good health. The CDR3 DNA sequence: TGCAGTGCTAGACCTCCGGGACAGGGGAATGAGCAGTTCTTC. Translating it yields CSARPPGQGNEQFF.